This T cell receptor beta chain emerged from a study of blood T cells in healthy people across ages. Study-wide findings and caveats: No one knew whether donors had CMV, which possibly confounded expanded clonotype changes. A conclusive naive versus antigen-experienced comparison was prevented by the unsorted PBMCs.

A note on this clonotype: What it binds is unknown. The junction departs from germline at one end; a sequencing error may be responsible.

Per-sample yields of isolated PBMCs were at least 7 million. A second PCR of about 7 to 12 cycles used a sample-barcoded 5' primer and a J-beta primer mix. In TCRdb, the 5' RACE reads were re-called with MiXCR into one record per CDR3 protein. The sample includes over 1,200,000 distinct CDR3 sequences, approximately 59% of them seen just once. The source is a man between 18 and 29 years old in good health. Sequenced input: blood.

CDR3 DNA: TGTGCCAGCAGTCCCCAAGCAGGGAATCTCTTGAACGCTGAAGCTTTCTTT. Protein product: CASSPQAGNLLNAEAFF. The V gene is TRBV27, the J gene TRBJ1-1, with D perhaps TRBD1 (5 bases). CDR1 and CDR2 (germline): MNHEY, SMNVEV (reference sequence). This CDR3 has 17 residues.